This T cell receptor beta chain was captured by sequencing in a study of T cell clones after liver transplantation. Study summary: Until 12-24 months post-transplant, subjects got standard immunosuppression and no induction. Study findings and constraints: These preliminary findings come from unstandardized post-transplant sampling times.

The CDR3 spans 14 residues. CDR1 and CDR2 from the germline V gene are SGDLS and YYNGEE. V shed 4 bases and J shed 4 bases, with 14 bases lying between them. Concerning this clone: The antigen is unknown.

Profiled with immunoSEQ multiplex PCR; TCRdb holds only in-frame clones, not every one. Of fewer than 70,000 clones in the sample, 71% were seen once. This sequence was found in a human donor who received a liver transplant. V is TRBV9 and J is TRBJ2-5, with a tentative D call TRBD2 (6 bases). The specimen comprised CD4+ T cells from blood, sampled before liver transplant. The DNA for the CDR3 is TGTGCCAGCAGCCCCTTCGGGGGAGGAGAGACCCAGTACTTC. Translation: CASSPFGGGETQYF.